This passage covers 18 T cell receptor beta chains from one sample sequenced in a study of molecular identifiers for immune sequencing clone quantification. TCRdb re-derived calls from the PCR reads in MiXCR, one entry per CDR3 protein. The table has about 500,000 distinct CDR3 sequences, around 23% seen once. Sequenced sample: naive CD8+ T cells from blood, with Jurkat cell RNA spiked in. Subset indicated: FACS-sorted CD8+CD4-CCR7+CD45RA+ naive T cells. The receptors originated from a human donor in good health. Some libraries in this study had Jurkat cell RNA spiked in.

The chain uses TRBV4-1 and TRBJ2-4, with TRBD1 matching over 10 bases. This CDR3 has 14 amino acids. V was pared by 1 base and J by 16 bases, with 10 bases of the junction left unmatched. CDR1 MGHRA and CDR2 YSYEKL come from the germline V gene. The DNA for the CDR3 is TGCGCCAGCAGCCAAGTCACCTCCGGGACAGGGGCATACTTC. Residues: CASSQVTSGTGAYF.

This clonotype appeared a few times. The genes are TRBV24-1 and TRBJ2-5; D remains unclear. The V and J ends lost 5 bases and 0 bases respectively, with 12 bases between them. CDR3 length: 15 residues. Germline loops: CDR1 KGHDR, CDR2 SFDVKD. CDR3 coding DNA: TGTGCCACCAGTGCCCCAGAGACAAACCAAGAGACCCAGTACTTC. Protein sequence: CATSAPETNQETQYF.

The chain links TRBV7-9 to TRBJ2-7; 9 bases match TRBD1. Germline V gives CDR1 SEHNR, CDR2 FQNEAQ (reference sequence). J lost 0 bases, V lost 5 bases, and 8 bases had no gene match. CDR3 length: 16 residues. CDR3 in amino acids: CASSLGQGYISYEQYF. The CDR3, as DNA: TGTGCCAGCAGCCTGGGACAGGGTTACATCTCCTACGAGCAGTACTTC.

This clonotype was detected a few times. The chain carries TRBV19 and TRBJ1-5, with 8 bases lining up with TRBD1. The length of the CDR3 is 16 residues. Losses at the gene ends were 6 bases for V and 0 bases for J; bases not matched to a gene: 7. Germline V CDR1 and CDR2: LNHDA, SQIVND (reference sequence). The CDR3: CASRIGTGVSNQPQHF. Written as DNA, the CDR3 is TGTGCCAGTAGGATCGGGACAGGTGTTAGCAATCAGCCCCAGCATTTT.

V is TRBV19 and J is TRBJ2-7; D remains ambiguous. The CDR3 runs 14 residues. V lost 6 bases and J lost 5, with 17 bases in between. The V gene's germline CDR1 is LNHDA and CDR2 SQIVND (reference sequence). In DNA form, the CDR3 reads TGTGCCAGTAGCTATCCAGGACGGATCGACGAGCAGTACTTC. Translating it yields CASSYPGRIDEQYF.

In regard to this clonotype: A much larger clone lies a single base off, so this may be a read error. The genes are TRBV15 and TRBJ1-1; D not certain. The CDR3 runs to 17 residues. Trimming removed 4 bases from V and 3 bases from J, with 21 bases in between. The germline V gene encodes CDR1 LNHNV and CDR2 YYDKDF (reference sequence). The CDR3 sequence is CATSTSPQELSDTEAFF. In nucleotides, the CDR3 is TGTGCCACCAGCACCTCCCCCCAGGAATTAAGTGACACTGAAGCTTTCTTT.

Many counts were recorded for this clonotype. The rearrangement joins TRBV9 to TRBJ2-7; 15 positions match TRBD2. J gave up 6 bases and V 6 bases, and 10 bases lay outside the gene matches. There are 16 residues in the CDR3. Germline CDR1 reads SGDLS; CDR2 reads YYNGEE. CDR3 in amino acids: CASTGLAGGPVSEQYF. The CDR3, as DNA: TGTGCCAGCACCGGACTAGCGGGAGGGCCAGTCTCCGAGCAGTACTTC.

In this sample, this clonotype turned up many times. J is TRBJ2-5 and V is TRBV28; no clear D gene. Per germline, CDR1 MDHEN and CDR2 SYDVKM. The V and J ends lost 6 bases and 1 base respectively, with 9 bases between them. The CDR3 totals 13 residues. The CDR3 is CASSPFRQETQYF. The CDR3 coding sequence is TGTGCCAGCAGCCCCTTCCGCCAAGAGACCCAGTACTTC.

There are many counts of this clonotype. This chain uses TRBV4-1 with TRBJ2-1; 7 bases agree with TRBD1. V shed 4 bases, J shed 2 bases, and the junction held 8 bases outside the gene matches. This CDR3 contains 16 residues. Germline CDR1 and CDR2: MGHRA and YSYEKL. The CDR3 region has the DNA TGCGCCAGCAGCCGAGCGACAGGGCTAGCCTACAATGAGCAGTTCTTC. This codes for CASSRATGLAYNEQFF.

Note on this clonotype: An end of the junction differs from the germline gene, which may be a read error. V is TRBV5-1 and J is TRBJ2-1; D might be TRBD2 (6 bases). The CDR3 consists of 13 residues. Per the germline V gene, CDR1 is SGHRS and CDR2 is YFSETQ. The CDR3 spells CASSAGTNNKQFF. The DNA of the CDR3 is TGCGCCAGCAGCGCGGGGACGAACAATAAGCAGTTCTTC.

Comment on this clonotype: This clone may be a read error of a much larger clone one base away. The V call is TRBV6-5, the J call TRBJ2-5; no clear D gene. V was trimmed by 3 bases and J by 0 bases, leaving 5 bases between them. The CDR3 totals 13 residues. Germline V gene data show CDR1 as MNHEY and CDR2 as SVGAGI. The CDR3 is CASSYGHQETQYF. CDR3 coding DNA: TGTGCCAGCAGTTATGGACACCAAGAGACCCAGTACTTC.

A few counts support this clonotype. V is TRBV9 and J is TRBJ2-5; no firm D call. The CDR3 runs 13 residues. Trimming took 0 bases from V and 7 from J, leaving 10 bases between them. Per the germline V gene, CDR1 is SGDLS and CDR2 is YYNGEE. The CDR3 here is CASSVVEVGTQYF. The CDR3 DNA reads as TGTGCCAGCAGCGTAGTTGAGGTTGGGACCCAGTACTTC.

Notes on this clonotype: This sequence may be a read error, since a much larger clone differs from it by one base. A read error is likely, as this CDR3 ends without the conserved phenylalanine or tryptophan. V usage is TRBV20-1 and J usage is TRBJ1-5; D unclear. CDR3 length: 12 amino acids. Germline loops: CDR1 DFQATT, CDR2 SNEGSKA (reference sequence). Trimming pared 2 bases from V and 8 bases from J, leaving 10 bases between. Written as DNA, the CDR3 is TGCAGTGCTAGAAGCCTAGGCGAGCCCCAGCATCTT. The encoded protein is CSARSLGEPQHL.

This clonotype was recorded at least ten times. This chain connects TRBV7-2 to TRBJ2-7; 9 bases agree with TRBD2. CDR3 size: 19 residues. Germline V gives CDR1 SGHTA, CDR2 FQGNSA. The V gene end was trimmed by 5 bases and the J gene end by 2 bases; junction bases not matched to a gene: 19. The CDR3 DNA sequence: TGTGCCAGCAGCCTCTGGTCTACTAGCGGGCCCGGGCCCCCCTACGAGCAGTACTTC. Amino acid sequence: CASSLWSTSGPGPPYEQYF.

The count of this clonotype is one. The chain uses TRBV5-3 and TRBJ2-6; no clear D gene. TRBV5-3 is assigned to the ORF class and has an uncertain function. The CDR3 has 18 amino acids. V lost 4 bases and J lost 0, with 17 bases in between. The CDR3 DNA reads TGTGCCAGAAGCCTGCCCCGAACGTTCTGCTCTGGGGCCAACGTCCTGACTTTC. The encoded protein is CARSLPRTFCSGANVLTF.

This clonotype was observed at least ten times. The chain couples TRBV7-9 to TRBJ2-7, with a weak D call TRBD1 (7 bases). The CDR3 has 14 amino acids. V lost 5 bases to trimming and J lost 5 bases, with 16 bases between them. Germline CDR1 SEHNR, CDR2 FQNEAQ (reference sequence). The CDR3 protein is CASSHPGGLNEQYF. The CDR3 DNA reads TGTGCCAGCAGCCACCCAGGGGGGCTGAACGAGCAGTACTTC.

This clonotype was found many times. The chain joins TRBV10-3 to TRBJ2-7; D may correspond to TRBD1 or TRBD2 (6 bases each). The CDR3 is 14 residues long. Germline V gene sequence: CDR1 ENHRY, CDR2 SYGVKD. V was cut by 2 bases and J by 7 bases, with 15 bases left in between. Here the CDR3 DNA reads TGTGCCATCAGTGAGGCGGGATTAGGGGGTGAGCAGTACTTC. Its protein product is CAISEAGLGGEQYF.

The sample holds many counts of this clonotype. The CDR3 sequence is CASSYDYAKNIQYF. The CDR3 bases are TGTGCCAGCAGTTACGACTACGCCAAAAACATTCAGTACTTC. The V gene is TRBV6-2 or TRBV6-3, the J gene TRBJ2-4; tentative D call: TRBD2 (5 bases). Germline lookup yields CDR1 MNHEY and CDR2 SVGEGT. This CDR3 contains 14 residues. The V end lost 2 bases, the J end lost 1 base, and 6 bases lay between the germline ends.